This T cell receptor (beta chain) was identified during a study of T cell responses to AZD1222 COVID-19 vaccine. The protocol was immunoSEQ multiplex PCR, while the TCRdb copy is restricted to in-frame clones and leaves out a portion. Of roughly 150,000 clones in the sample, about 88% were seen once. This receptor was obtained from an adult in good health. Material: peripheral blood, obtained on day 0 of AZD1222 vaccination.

CDR3 coding DNA: TGTGCCAGCACCCTCTTAAGCGGGACCGGGGAGCTGTTTTTT. Translating it yields CASTLLSGTGELFF. The chain is built from TRBV7-9 and TRBJ2-2, with D perhaps matching TRBD2 (6 bases). CDR3 length equals 14 residues. Trimming removed 7 bases from V and 5 bases from J, with 14 bases in between. The germline gives CDR1 SEHNR, CDR2 FQNEAQ (reference sequence).